Each of the 19 T cell receptor beta chains below was sequenced from the same sample in a study of PD-1 blockade in classical Hodgkin lymphoma. Produced via immunoSEQ multiplex PCR; TCRdb's table is partial and in-frame only. The sample includes fewer than 30,000 clones, around four fifths seen only once; the top ten take roughly 22%. Brentuximab vedotin exposure varied, and every patient relapsed after autologous stem cell transplantation. The sequencing here drew on peripheral blood mononuclear cells (PBMCs), taken before the second cycle of nivolumab. The source is a human donor with classical Hodgkin lymphoma.

The V gene is TRBV7-8, the J gene TRBJ2-1, with D perhaps matching TRBD1 or TRBD2 (6 bases each). Germline CDR1 SGHVS, CDR2 FQNEAQ. Trimming pared 5 bases from V and 2 bases from J, leaving 16 bases between. This CDR3 has 16 amino acids. In DNA, the CDR3 is TGTGCCAGCAGCCAGTCCGGGGGCCCTCCCTACAATGAGCAGTTCTTC. Translated: CASSQSGGPPYNEQFF.

The chain carries TRBV30 and TRBJ2-2; no clear D gene. V was cut by 3 bases and J by 2 bases, with 4 bases left in between. Germline loops: CDR1 GTSNPN, CDR2 SVGIG (reference sequence). The CDR3 is 12 amino acids. The CDR3 protein is CAWSQNTGELFF. For the CDR3, the DNA is TGTGCCTGGAGCCAAAACACCGGGGAGCTGTTTTTT.

This chain uses TRBV6-1 with TRBJ2-2; perhaps TRBD2 as D (5 bases). Trimming removed 6 bases at V and 7 bases at J, with 9 bases between. Germline V gene lookup returns CDR1 MNHNS and CDR2 SASEGT. The CDR3 has 12 amino acids. For the CDR3, the DNA is TGTGCCAGCAGACGGACTGGCGGGGAGCTGTTTTTT. Residues: CASRRTGGELFF.

J is TRBJ1-5 and V is TRBV7-2; 7 bases agree with TRBD1. The V gene end was trimmed by 4 bases and the J gene end by 6 bases; junction bases not matched to a gene: 9. Germline values: CDR1 SGHTA, CDR2 FQGNSA. The CDR3 length is 15 residues. CDR3 protein: CASSSTGLRGQPQHF. The CDR3 DNA reads as TGTGCCAGCAGCTCGACAGGGCTACGGGGTCAGCCCCAGCATTTT.

The V gene is TRBV11-3, the J gene TRBJ2-5; 12 nucleotides match TRBD2. With V trimmed by 5 bases and J by 5 bases, 9 bases remained unmatched. The germline V gene has CDR1 SGHNT and CDR2 YENEEA. This CDR3 has 16 amino acids. The CDR3 loop reads CASSHYLAGGQETQYF. CDR3 nucleotide sequence: TGTGCCAGCAGCCACTATCTAGCGGGGGGGCAGGAGACCCAGTACTTC.

The chain couples TRBV5-6 to TRBJ1-1, with TRBD1 as a possible D gene (6 bases). Germline V gives CDR1 SGHDT, CDR2 YYEEEE. CDR3 length: 15 residues. V lost 3 bases, J lost 1 base, and 13 bases lay in between. The CDR3 loop reads CASSWGLQGNTEAFF. DNA for the CDR3: TGTGCCAGCAGCTGGGGGTTACAGGGGAACACTGAAGCTTTCTTT.

Points on this clone: Relative to the germline gene, one junction end is altered; a read error may explain this. J is TRBJ2-4 and V is TRBV11-3; 7 bases are a match to TRBD1. Germline V gene lookup returns CDR1 SGHNT and CDR2 YENEEA. The CDR3 is 15 amino acids. CDR3 sequence reads: CASSLVGTARNIQYF. The CDR3 DNA follows: TGTGCCAGCAGCTTAGTTGGGACAGCCAGAAACATTCAGTACTTC.

This chain links TRBV27 with TRBJ1-6; D is possibly TRBD1 (5 bases). The germline gives CDR1 MNHEY, CDR2 SMNVEV (reference sequence). CDR3 length equals 14 residues. Deletions cut 5 bases from V and 13 bases from J, with 18 bases between. CDR3 in amino acids: CASSPREGWNPLHF. CDR3 DNA: TGTGCCAGCAGTCCCAGGGAGGGATGGAACCCCCTCCACTTT.

This clone was detected only a few times. This chain uses TRBV28 with TRBJ1-5, with a possible D match to TRBD1 (5 bases). The CDR3 loop spans 14 amino acids. Per germline, CDR1 MDHEN and CDR2 SYDVKM. Trimming stripped 7 bases from V and 3 bases from J, with 13 bases between. The CDR3 nucleotides are TGTGCCAGCACCGGGGCGTTTTTCAATCAGCCCCAGCATTTT. Protein sequence: CASTGAFFNQPQHF.

The chain couples TRBV28 to TRBJ2-2; tentatively, D is TRBD1 or TRBD2 (7 bases each). CDR1 MDHEN and CDR2 SYDVKM come from the germline V gene. CDR3 length: 15 amino acids. V shed 7 bases and J shed 6 bases, with 18 bases lying between them. CDR3 coding DNA: TGTGCCAGCATCACAGGGACAGCGGGACCCGGGGAGCTGTTTTTT. Translation: CASITGTAGPGELFF.

V and J are TRBV5-6 and TRBJ2-1; D ambiguous. The germline V gene encodes CDR1 SGHDT and CDR2 YYEEEE. V was cut by 0 bases and J by 2 bases, with 15 bases left in between. The CDR3 is 17 amino acids. CDR3 coding DNA: TGTGCCAGCAGCTTGGATGCGCTTGGTAGGGCCTACAATGAGCAGTTCTTC. As protein: CASSLDALGRAYNEQFF.

By proportion, this clone is medium-sized. J is TRBJ1-1 and V is TRBV5-5; 7 bases align to TRBD1. The germline V gene has CDR1 SGHKS and CDR2 YYEKEE (reference sequence). J lost 4 bases, V lost 4 bases, and 4 bases had no gene match. The CDR3 loop spans 13 amino acids. The CDR3 reads CASSPGGGTEAFF. The DNA for the CDR3 is TGTGCCAGCAGCCCAGGGGGGGGCACTGAAGCTTTCTTT.

This chain links TRBV6-5 with TRBJ2-5; 9 nucleotides align to TRBD2. The length of the CDR3 is 15 residues. V lost 2 bases to trimming and J lost 4 bases; unmatched junction nucleotides: 5. The germline V gene encodes CDR1 MNHEY and CDR2 SVGAGI. The CDR3 here is CASSYALLAGETQYF. In DNA form, the CDR3 reads TGTGCCAGCAGTTACGCCTTACTAGCGGGAGAGACCCAGTACTTC.

The V and J genes are TRBV28 and TRBJ2-1; tentative D call: TRBD1 (6 bases). The CDR3 covers 13 residues. Germline-derived CDR1 and CDR2 are MDHEN and SYDVKM. V lost 3 bases to trimming and J lost 3 bases, with 6 bases between them. The CDR3 sequence is CASSLTGYNEQFF. As DNA, the CDR3 is TGTGCCAGCAGTTTGACAGGCTACAATGAGCAGTTCTTC.

The chain has TRBV11-3 and TRBJ2-5; no clear D gene. Per the germline V gene, CDR1 is SGHNT and CDR2 is YENEEA. Trimming removed 5 bases at V and 4 bases at J, with 17 bases between. The CDR3 consists of 15 residues. CDR3 sequence (DNA): TGTGCCAGCAGCCCGTCCTCACCTTCCGGAGAGACCCAGTACTTC. It codes for CASSPSSPSGETQYF.

The chain employs TRBV4-2 and TRBJ2-5, with unresolved D. Germline CDR1 LGHNA, CDR2 YNFKEQ. Trimming stripped 0 bases from V and 5 bases from J, with 10 bases between. The CDR3 runs to 14 residues. The DNA for the CDR3 is TGTGCCAGCAGCCAAGATCGAAGGGCTGAGACCCAGTACTTC. Protein sequence: CASSQDRRAETQYF.

Written as DNA, the CDR3 is TGTGCCAGCAGCTTCCAGGGGACCCACTTGGGAACCCAGTACTTC. It codes for CASSFQGTHLGTQYF. The V call is TRBV5-4, the J call TRBJ2-5, with a tentative D call TRBD1 (6 bases). Trimming cost V 2 bases and J 8 bases, with 19 bases left between them. Germline V lookup: CDR1 SGHNT, CDR2 YYREEE (reference sequence). The CDR3 is 15 residues long.

The chain links TRBV5-6 to TRBJ2-7, with a weak D call TRBD1 (6 bases). Deletions cut 4 bases from V and 2 bases from J, with 13 bases between. The CDR3 is made up of 14 amino acids. From germline, CDR1 is SGHDT and CDR2 YYEEEE. CDR3 in amino acids: CASSIDRSTYEQYV. CDR3 bases: TGTGCCAGCAGCATAGACAGGTCCACCTACGAGCAGTACGTC.

The rearrangement joins TRBV27 to TRBJ2-1; the D gene could be TRBD1 or TRBD2 (5 bases each). The germline V gene has CDR1 MNHEY and CDR2 SMNVEV (reference sequence). V lost 6 bases to trimming and J lost 4 bases, with 10 bases between them. This CDR3 has 13 residues. The CDR3 DNA reads as TGTGCCAGCAGGTCGGGGCCATACAATGAGCAGTTCTTC. This encodes CASRSGPYNEQFF.